The 20 T cell receptor beta chains below come from one sample, sequenced in a study of cytomegalovirus exposure and HLA in healthy donors. Primers for the PCR totalled 60 Vbeta and 13 Jbeta. Only in-frame clones appear in the TCRdb table, and some are missing; sequencing was by immunoSEQ multiplex PCR. The table shows roughly 200,000 clones, with 77% occurring only once. Input material: PBMCs. The receptor set was obtained from a woman in her sixties in good health and CMV-seropositive.

In its sample, this clone was seen once. The genes are TRBV2 and TRBJ1-5; TRBD1 agrees at 7 bases. The CDR3 runs 14 residues. Germline V CDR1 and CDR2: SNHLY, FYNNEI. The V and J ends lost 8 bases and 0 bases, in that order; junction bases with no gene match: 4. CDR3 sequence: CASDRALSNQPQHF. The CDR3 DNA follows: TGTGCCAGCGACAGGGCACTTAGCAATCAGCCCCAGCATTTT.

There are a few counts of this clone. The V call is TRBV6-4, the J call TRBJ1-2, with TRBD1 matching 12 bases. CDR3 size: 15 residues. Trimming at V came to 6 bases and at J to 7 bases, leaving 9 bases not matched to a gene. Germline V gene sequence: CDR1 MRHNA, CDR2 SNTAGT. The CDR3 DNA follows: TGTGCCAGCAGGGGACAGGGGGCGCGAGTCTTTGGCTACACCTTC. Translating it yields CASRGQGARVFGYTF.

The chain has TRBV7-9 and TRBJ1-2; TRBD1 matches 9 bases. CDR1 and CDR2 (germline): SEHNR, FQNEAQ (reference sequence). The CDR3 spans 13 residues. The J segment lost 8 bases and the V segment lost 6 bases, leaving 7 bases of the junction unmatched. CDR3 bases: TGTGCCAGCAGTAACAGGGGGCTCGGGGGCTACACCTTC. Protein: CASSNRGLGGYTF.

The J gene is TRBJ2-1, the V gene TRBV4-1; 12 bases fit TRBD2. The CDR3 is made up of 18 amino acids. From germline, CDR1 is MGHRA and CDR2 YSYEKL. Germline trimming cut 2 bases from V and 0 bases from J; bases unmatched to any gene: 5. The CDR3 nucleotides are TGCGCCAGCAGCCAAAGACTAGCGGGAGTTACCTCCTACAATGAGCAGTTCTTC. Amino acid sequence: CASSQRLAGVTSYNEQFF.

This clone was seen only a few times. The V and J genes are TRBV7-9 and TRBJ2-5; 10 bases line up with TRBD2. Germline CDR1 reads SEHNR; CDR2 reads FQNEAQ (reference sequence). The J segment lost 0 bases and the V segment lost 4 bases, leaving 8 bases of the junction unmatched. The CDR3 contains 17 residues. CDR3 protein: CASSSLAGVRYQETQYF. The CDR3 DNA sequence: TGTGCCAGCAGCTCCCTAGCGGGGGTGAGGTACCAAGAGACCCAGTACTTC.

This sequence joins TRBV29-1 and TRBJ2-1; no firm D call. The CDR3 has 12 residues. Germline V gene sequence: CDR1 SQVTM, CDR2 ANQGSEA. Trimming removed 4 bases at V and 3 bases at J, with 7 bases between. CDR3 protein: CSVVPDYNEQFF. CDR3 nucleotide sequence: TGCAGCGTTGTTCCAGACTACAATGAGCAGTTCTTC.

J is TRBJ2-1 and V is TRBV5-1; TRBD1 agrees at 8 bases. The CDR3 has 14 amino acids. In germline, CDR1 is SGHRS, CDR2 YFSETQ. With 4 bases clipped from V and 7 bases from J, the junction kept 7 bases outside the gene matches. The CDR3 DNA reads TGCGCCAGCAGCCCTGGACAGGGAAATAATGAGCAGTTCTTC. Protein product: CASSPGQGNNEQFF.

The chain links TRBV5-4 to TRBJ1-1, with D hard to call. The CDR3 sequence is 16 residues long. From germline, CDR1 is SGHNT and CDR2 YYREEE (reference sequence). V was pared by 4 bases and J by 1 base, with 17 bases between. The DNA of the CDR3 is TGTGCCAGCAGCCAAAAAGCGGACCTCCCGAACACTGAAGCTTTCTTT. It encodes CASSQKADLPNTEAFF. Combining the CDR3 with reference TRBV5-4 and TRBJ1-1 gives the whole variable domain ETGVTQSPTHLIKTRGQQVTLRCSSQSGHNTVSWYQQALGQGPQFIFQYYREEENGRGNFPPRFSGLQFPNYSSELNVNALELDDSALYLCASSQKADLPNTEAFFGQGTRLTVV.

The genes are TRBV28 and TRBJ1-2; D may be TRBD1 (6 bases). Trimming shortened V by 7 bases and J by 4 bases, and 10 bases separated the two germline ends. The length of the CDR3 is 12 residues. Germline values: CDR1 MDHEN, CDR2 SYDVKM. DNA for the CDR3: TGTGCCAGCACCGACAGGCTCTATGGCTACACCTTC. The encoded protein is CASTDRLYGYTF.

The CDR3 nucleotides are TGTGCCAGTAGTATGGGCGATAGCAATCAGCCCCAGCATTTT. This translates into CASSMGDSNQPQHF. This chain joins TRBV19 and TRBJ1-5, with unresolved D. Looked up from germline, CDR1 is LNHDA and CDR2 is SQIVND (reference sequence). V gave up 3 bases and J gave up 0 bases, with 6 bases separating them. There are 14 residues in the CDR3.

The count of this clone is one. The chain has TRBV5-1 and TRBJ1-4; D possibly corresponds to TRBD1 (5 bases). Trimming removed 4 bases at V and 5 bases at J, with 15 bases between. The V gene's germline CDR1 is SGHRS and CDR2 YFSETQ. The CDR3 is made up of 15 amino acids. CDR3 sequence: CASSRQGQFNEKLFF. CDR3 DNA sequence: TGCGCCAGCAGCAGGCAGGGTCAATTCAATGAAAAACTGTTTTTT.

The rearrangement links TRBV7-8 to TRBJ2-3; 9 positions agree with TRBD2. V trimming: 5 bases; J trimming: 4 bases; junction bases outside the gene matches: 13. Per the germline V gene, CDR1 is SGHVS and CDR2 is FQNEAQ. The CDR3 covers 17 residues. The CDR3 sequence is CASSPRGSGSYSDTQYF. CDR3 DNA sequence: TGTGCCAGCAGCCCCCGTGGTAGCGGGAGTTATTCAGATACGCAGTATTTT.

The rearrangement uses TRBV7-8 and TRBJ1-1; 9 nucleotides agree with TRBD1. The CDR3 totals 14 residues. The germline V gene encodes CDR1 SGHVS and CDR2 FQNEAQ. V lost 5 bases, J lost 4 bases, and 5 bases stayed unmatched. CDR3 sequence: CASSVGQGSTEAFF. Here the CDR3 DNA reads TGTGCCAGCAGCGTCGGACAGGGGAGCACTGAAGCTTTCTTT.

J is TRBJ2-1 and V is TRBV7-9; D gene ambiguous. Trimming cost V 1 base and J 10 bases, with 8 bases left between them. The CDR3 loop spans 12 amino acids. Germline V gene sequence: CDR1 SEHNR, CDR2 FQNEAQ (reference sequence). The CDR3 reads CASSLVFLEQFF. The CDR3 DNA is TGTGCCAGCAGCTTAGTATTCCTCGAGCAGTTCTTC.

As regards this clone: One junction end disagrees with the germline gene, perhaps due to a read error. The rearrangement links TRBV9 to TRBJ2-1; 9 bases match TRBD2. Germline V gene data show CDR1 as SGDLS and CDR2 as YYNGEE. The CDR3 spans 13 residues. Here the CDR3 reads CASSATVAGEELF. The DNA of the CDR3 is TGTGCCAGCAGCGCTACAGTAGCGGGAGAGGAGCTCTTC.

The V and J genes are TRBV4-1 and TRBJ2-5; a possible D gene is TRBD1 (5 bases). The end of the DNA is better explained by TRBJ2-7, so the J call may be wrong. CDR1 and CDR2 from the germline V gene are MGHRA and YSYEKL. The CDR3 has 15 amino acids. The CDR3 spells CASSQVQGLSYEQYF. The CDR3 bases are TGCGCCAGCAGCCAAGTCCAGGGTCTATCCTACGAGCAGTACTTC.

The rearrangement uses TRBV4-3 and TRBJ1-4, with 10 bases fitting TRBD1. Germline CDR1 and CDR2: LGHNA and YSLEER. Germline trimming cut 4 bases from V and 5 bases from J; bases unmatched to any gene: 7. There are 16 residues in the CDR3. The CDR3 reads CASSLGEGQGNEKLFF. The CDR3 region has the DNA TGCGCCAGCAGCCTGGGTGAGGGACAGGGGAATGAAAAACTGTTTTTT.

As for this clone: Compared with germline, one end of the junction differs, possibly owing to a read error. This chain connects TRBV7-9 to TRBJ2-1, with 10 nucleotides matching TRBD2. Germline lookup yields CDR1 SEHNR and CDR2 FQNEAQ (reference sequence). There are 16 residues in the CDR3. CDR3 bases: TGTTCCAGCAGCAAGATTAGCGGGAGGAATTACAATGAGCAGTTCTTC. The encoded protein is CSSSKISGRNYNEQFF.

CDR3: CASSTQRGPPYEQYF. CDR3 in DNA: TGTGCCAGCAGCACCCAGCGGGGACCTCCCTACGAGCAGTACTTC. This sequence joins TRBV7-8 and TRBJ2-7, with 7 positions matching TRBD2. Germline values: CDR1 SGHVS, CDR2 FQNEAQ. J was trimmed by 2 bases and V by 5 bases; bases with no gene match: 9. This CDR3 is built from 15 residues.

The chain recombines TRBV18 with TRBJ1-2; TRBD1 might be the D (6 bases). Between the trimmed V and J ends, which lost 4 bases and 4 bases, there was a span of 13 bases. The germline CDR1 and CDR2 sequences are KGHSH and LQKENI. This CDR3 has 14 amino acids. Written as DNA, the CDR3 is TGTGCCAGCTCACAGGGACAAAGGTCCTATGGCTACACCTTC. Encoded protein: CASSQGQRSYGYTF. The complete variable domain, with remaining parts taken from reference TRBV18 and TRBJ1-2, reads NAGVMQNPRHLVRRRGQEARLRCSPMKGHSHVYWYRQLPEEGLKFMVYLQKENIIDESGMPKERFSAEFPKEGPSILRIQQVVRGDSAAYFCASSQGQRSYGYTFGSGTRLTVV.